A selection of T cell receptor beta chains follows, all from one sample in a study of response to subunit inactivated influenza vaccine. From the RT-PCR reads, TCRdb called clonotypes with MiXCR, one entry per CDR3 protein. The sample carries 200,000 to 250,000 distinct CDR3 sequences, 9% to 15% recorded once. This specimen was non-naive T cells sorted from PBMCs, taken about 14 days before vaccination. These TCRs come from a man in his fifties or sixties who received an inactivated influenza vaccine. Each CDR3 is given with its conserved first and last residue. D genes are given only for firm matches. Clone size is stated in some rows and not others, as once, few, many or a class when expanded.

v_call: TRBV7-3; j_call: TRBJ2-2; clone_size: many; d_call: -; cdr3_nt: TGTGCCAGCAGCTTAACCTGGGACACCGGGGAGCTGTTTTTT; cdr3_aa: CASSLTWDTGELFF
v_call: TRBV4-2; j_call: TRBJ2-6; clone_size: -; d_call: TRBD2; cdr3_nt: TGTGCCAGCAGCCAAGATTGGGGAGGGGCTGGGGCCAACGTCCTGACTTTC; cdr3_aa: CASSQDWGGAGANVLTF
v_call: TRBV7-2; j_call: TRBJ2-5; clone_size: -; d_call: -; cdr3_nt: TGTGCCAGCAGCCCGGGGACGCAAGAGACCCAGTACTTC; cdr3_aa: CASSPGTQETQYF
v_call: TRBV29-1; j_call: TRBJ2-7; clone_size: few; d_call: TRBD2; cdr3_nt: TGCAGCGGGGCCACTAGCGGGGCTGAGCAGTACTTC; cdr3_aa: CSGATSGAEQYF
v_call: TRBV7-6; j_call: TRBJ2-3; clone_size: -; d_call: TRBD2; cdr3_nt: TGTGCCAGCAGTCGATACCCCCCAAGCGGGAGGCCAGATACGCAGTATTTT; cdr3_aa: CASSRYPPSGRPDTQYF
v_call: TRBV2; j_call: TRBJ2-7; clone_size: -; d_call: -; cdr3_nt: TGTGCCATCGGCAGGACGGTGGCCTACGAGCAGTACTTC; cdr3_aa: CAIGRTVAYEQYF
v_call: TRBV7-2; j_call: TRBJ1-3; clone_size: -; d_call: -; cdr3_nt: TGTGCCAGCAGCCCGGACTTTCACTCTGGAAACACCATATATTTT; cdr3_aa: CASSPDFHSGNTIYF
v_call: TRBV10-3; j_call: TRBJ2-5; clone_size: -; d_call: TRBD2; cdr3_nt: TGTGCCAGTAGCGGGAGTGAGACCCAGTACTTC; cdr3_aa: CASSGSETQYF
v_call: TRBV20-1; j_call: TRBJ2-2; clone_size: -; d_call: TRBD2; cdr3_nt: TGCAGTGCTAGAGTAGCGGGAGGGCTCAACACCGGGGAGCTGTTTTTT; cdr3_aa: CSARVAGGLNTGELFF
v_call: TRBV25-1; j_call: TRBJ1-2; clone_size: many; d_call: -; cdr3_nt: TGTGCCAGCAGCCCTACAATTTCGGTAGCGGGCTACACCTTC; cdr3_aa: CASSPTISVAGYTF
v_call: TRBV28; j_call: TRBJ1-4; clone_size: few; d_call: -; cdr3_nt: TGTGCCAGCAGTTTACGAAATGAAAAACTGTTTTTT; cdr3_aa: CASSLRNEKLFF
v_call: TRBV27; j_call: TRBJ2-7; clone_size: -; d_call: TRBD2; cdr3_nt: TGTGCCAGCAGTCCAAGCGTTAGCGGGAACTACGAGCAGTACTTC; cdr3_aa: CASSPSVSGNYEQYF
v_call: TRBV5-1; j_call: TRBJ1-2; clone_size: -; d_call: TRBD1; cdr3_nt: TGCGCCAGCAGCCCCGGGACAGGTTCTAACTATGGCTACACCTTC; cdr3_aa: CASSPGTGSNYGYTF
v_call: TRBV6-9; j_call: TRBJ2-7; clone_size: few; d_call: -; cdr3_nt: TGTGCCAGCAGTCAAAAAACGGGACGGCAAGACTACGAGCAGTACTTC; cdr3_aa: CASSQKTGRQDYEQYF
v_call: TRBV30; j_call: TRBJ2-5; clone_size: -; d_call: TRBD2; cdr3_nt: TGTGCCTGGACTAGCGGGGGGGCTGAGACCCAGTACTTC; cdr3_aa: CAWTSGGAETQYF
v_call: TRBV6-1; j_call: TRBJ1-6; clone_size: few; d_call: TRBD1; cdr3_nt: TGTGCCAGCAGGATGACAGGGAACGATTCACCCCTCCACTTT; cdr3_aa: CASRMTGNDSPLHF
v_call: TRBV10-3; j_call: TRBJ2-1; clone_size: many; d_call: -; cdr3_nt: TGTGCCGCGGCGAGGGGGGGCCCAGACAATGAGCAGTTCTTC; cdr3_aa: CAAARGGPDNEQFF
v_call: TRBV5-1; j_call: TRBJ1-1; clone_size: few; d_call: -; cdr3_nt: TGCGCCAGCAGCTTGGAAGGGACGGCGGGTACTGAAGCTTTCTTT; cdr3_aa: CASSLEGTAGTEAFF
v_call: TRBV6-2/TRBV6-3; j_call: TRBJ2-2; clone_size: few; d_call: -; cdr3_nt: TGTGCCAGCAGTTACCTCTTCCGAAACCTCGACAGGAGATTATACACCGGGGAGCTGTTTTTT; cdr3_aa: CASSYLFRNLDRRLYTGELFF
v_call: TRBV29-1; j_call: TRBJ2-5; clone_size: few; d_call: -; cdr3_nt: TGCAGCGTTGATGGCAGGGTGAAATTTAGCGAGACCCAGTACTTC; cdr3_aa: CSVDGRVKFSETQYF
v_call: TRBV3-1; j_call: TRBJ1-2; clone_size: -; d_call: TRBD1; cdr3_nt: TGTGCCAGCAGCCCAGGGGGCAGCGGCTACACCTTC; cdr3_aa: CASSPGGSGYTF
v_call: TRBV7-8; j_call: TRBJ2-5; clone_size: many; d_call: -; cdr3_nt: TGTGCCAGCAGCTACATGGGAGAGACCCAGTACTTC; cdr3_aa: CASSYMGETQYF
v_call: TRBV30; j_call: TRBJ2-5; clone_size: -; d_call: -; cdr3_nt: TGTGCCTGGAAACAGGGAGGACGGGAGACCCAGTACTTC; cdr3_aa: CAWKQGGRETQYF
v_call: TRBV12-3/TRBV12-4; j_call: TRBJ1-4; clone_size: -; d_call: TRBD1; cdr3_nt: TGTGCCAGCAGTTTTCGGGACAGCCCGAATGAAAAACTGTTTTTT; cdr3_aa: CASSFRDSPNEKLFF
v_call: TRBV3-1; j_call: TRBJ2-7; clone_size: -; d_call: -; cdr3_nt: TGTGCCAGCAGCCGAGAGTGGTCAGTCTCAAAGAACGAGCAGTACTTC; cdr3_aa: CASSREWSVSKNEQYF
v_call: TRBV7-2; j_call: TRBJ2-2; clone_size: few; d_call: -; cdr3_nt: -; cdr3_aa: CASSLGGGRGPGSCFF
v_call: TRBV6-2/TRBV6-3; j_call: TRBJ2-2; clone_size: many; d_call: TRBD2; cdr3_nt: TGTGCCAGCAGTTACCAGCGGGGCCGAACGAACACCGGGGAGCTGTTTTTT; cdr3_aa: CASSYQRGRTNTGELFF
v_call: TRBV18; j_call: TRBJ2-1; clone_size: many; d_call: -; cdr3_nt: TGTGCCAGCTCACCACCTAATTCTTACAATGAGCAGTTCTTC; cdr3_aa: CASSPPNSYNEQFF
v_call: TRBV20-1; j_call: TRBJ2-1; clone_size: few; d_call: -; cdr3_nt: TGCAGTGCTAGTAGGGGGGGCCGCAACAATGAGCAGTTCTTC; cdr3_aa: CSASRGGRNNEQFF